Below are 3 T cell receptor beta chains sequenced from a single sample in a study of beta chain features in type 1 diabetes. Broader study findings: When Type 1 diabetes patients were examined, their TCRB CDR3s proved moderately but significantly shorter in all four CD4+ subsets.

Isolated RNA was reverse transcribed in full, so expressed TCRB transcripts were sequenced. Clones were sequenced by immunoSEQ multiplex PCR, and TCRdb holds only the in-frame ones, with some missing. Of a few hundred thousand clones in the sample, around 21% were seen once. Their antigens remain unidentified. Sample: naive CD4+ T cells from blood. These receptors were taken from a middle-aged woman with type 1 diabetes.

A few counts support this clone. The chain recombines TRBV30 with TRBJ1-4; D call uncertain. This CDR3 spans 13 amino acids. V was pared by 0 bases and J by 3 bases, with 5 bases between. Germline-derived CDR1 and CDR2 are GTSNPN and SVGIG (reference sequence). CDR3 sequence reads: CAWSVGPNEKLFF. For the CDR3, the DNA is TGTGCCTGGAGTGTTGGGCCTAATGAAAAACTGTTTTTT.

This clone was found a few times. This chain's CDR3 is CASSQVLAGDGGNEQFF. The CDR3, as DNA: TGCGCCAGCAGCCAAGTCCTAGCGGGAGACGGGGGCAATGAGCAGTTCTTC. The rearrangement joins TRBV4-3 to TRBJ2-1; 10 nucleotides agree with TRBD2. The junction had 9 bases not matched to a gene; V was cut back by 1 base and J by 6 bases. The CDR3 consists of 17 residues. The germline V gene encodes CDR1 LGHNA and CDR2 YSLEER.

The rearrangement links TRBV20-1 to TRBJ1-1; possibly TRBD1 for D (6 bases). Looked up from germline, CDR1 is DFQATT and CDR2 is SNEGSKA (reference sequence). The CDR3 is 11 amino acids. Trimming left V 4 bases short and J 6 bases short, with 9 bases between. The CDR3: CSATHRAEAFF. CDR3 in DNA: TGCAGTGCTACTCACAGGGCTGAAGCTTTCTTT.